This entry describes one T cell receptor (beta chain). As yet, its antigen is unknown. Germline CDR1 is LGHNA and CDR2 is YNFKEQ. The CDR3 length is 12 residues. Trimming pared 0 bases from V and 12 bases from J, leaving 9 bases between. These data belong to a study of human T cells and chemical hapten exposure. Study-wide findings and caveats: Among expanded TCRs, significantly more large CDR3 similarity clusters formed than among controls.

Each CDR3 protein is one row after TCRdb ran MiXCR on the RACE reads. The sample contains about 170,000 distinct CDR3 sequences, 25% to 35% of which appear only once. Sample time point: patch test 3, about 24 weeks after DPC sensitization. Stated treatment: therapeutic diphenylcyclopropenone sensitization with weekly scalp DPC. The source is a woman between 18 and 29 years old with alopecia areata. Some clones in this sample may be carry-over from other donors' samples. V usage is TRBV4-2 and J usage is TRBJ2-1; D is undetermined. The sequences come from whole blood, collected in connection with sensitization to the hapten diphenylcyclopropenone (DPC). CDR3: CASSQDWRVQFF. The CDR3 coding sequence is TGTGCCAGCAGCCAAGATTGGAGAGTGCAGTTCTTC.